This T cell receptor beta chain came from a study of cytotoxic CD8 clonotypes in ibrutinib-treated CLL. Looking at the study overall: In all, roughly twelve patients were relapsed/refractory, some 14 were treatment-naive and about 18 were IGHV unmutated. Collecting the response samples happened after a median approximately twelve months of treatment, with a range of 6 to 36. General study findings and limits: Public clonotypes, an uncommon group, contracted or remained stable on treatment. Baseline values of clonality outstripped age-matched healthy donors and followed circulating CD8+ T-cell counts.

This CDR3 has 15 amino acids. Germline V gene data show CDR1 as MGHRA and CDR2 as YSYEKL. V gave up 3 bases and J gave up 2 bases; unmatched junction bases: 7. Of note for this clone: The antigen is unknown.

Profiled with immunoSEQ multiplex PCR; TCRdb holds only in-frame clones, not every one. The table lists some 85,000 clones, 77% of them singletons. The source of this sequence is a human donor with chronic lymphocytic leukemia. V and J are TRBV4-1 and TRBJ2-7; 7 bases agree with TRBD1. The sequences come from PBMCs, collected after 24 months of ibrutinib treatment. The CDR3 sequence: CASSQGRTGTYEQYF. The CDR3 nucleotides read TGCGCCAGCAGCCAGGGACGGACAGGTACCTACGAGCAGTACTTC.